The 2 T cell receptor beta chains below come from one sample, sequenced in a study of T-cell reconstitution after alpha-beta-depleted transplantation in children. Unique molecular identifiers tagged the TCRbeta library. Via MiXCR, TCRdb re-called the PCR reads, giving one row per CDR3 protein. This table has about 980,000 distinct CDR3 sequences, about 29% appearing once. The specimen comprised PBMCs, mostly from graft donor cells, sampled 360 days after TCRalphabeta/CD19-depleted stem cell transplant. These receptors came from a boy under two years old who had a stem cell transplant for SCID, so the T cells may come from the graft donor.

At least ten counts were recorded for this clonotype. The chain couples TRBV7-2 to TRBJ2-7; maybe TRBD2 (5 bases). The CDR3 is 15 amino acids. V lost 2 bases to trimming and J lost 0 bases, with 11 bases between them. Germline CDR1 reads SGHTA; CDR2 reads FQGNSA. The CDR3 nucleotides are TGTGCCAGCAGCTTATGGGTGGACTTCTCCTACGAGCAGTACTTC. Protein product: CASSLWVDFSYEQYF. Based on the CDR3 plus reference TRBV7-2 and TRBJ2-7, the full variable domain is GAGVSQSPSNKVTEKGKDVELRCDPISGHTALYWYRQSLGQGLEFLIYFQGNSAPDKSGLPSDRFSAERTGGSVSTLTIQRTQQEDSAVYLCASSLWVDFSYEQYFGPGTRLTVT.

This clonotype turned up a few times. V and J are TRBV9 and TRBJ2-2, with D possibly being TRBD2 (6 bases). The germline CDR1 and CDR2 sequences are SGDLS and YYNGEE. Trimming took 3 bases from V and 0 from J, leaving 12 bases between them. The CDR3 extends over 16 amino acids. CDR3 DNA sequence: TGTGCCAGCAGCGCCCGCGGCGGGGCGAACACCGGGGAGCTGTTTTTT. Protein sequence: CASSARGGANTGELFF.